What follows are 5 T cell receptor beta chains derived from one specimen sequenced in a study of blood T cell repertoires in COVID-19. Using immunoSEQ multiplex PCR, the repertoire was profiled, and TCRdb retains in-frame clones only, with some absent. The data hold some 220,000 clones, with roughly 82% observed a single time. Material: peripheral blood. The source of these receptors is a man aged 50 to 59 with active or convalescent COVID-19.

The rearrangement links TRBV4-2 to TRBJ1-2; 8 positions agree with TRBD1. Germline loops: CDR1 LGHNA, CDR2 YNFKEQ. V shed 1 base, J shed 8 bases, and the junction held 9 bases outside the gene matches. The CDR3 spans 15 residues. CDR3 protein: CASSQVGTGSQGYTF. The CDR3 nucleotides are TGTGCCAGCAGCCAAGTGGGGACAGGTTCTCAGGGCTACACCTTC.

This sequence joins TRBV28 and TRBJ2-3; the match to TRBD2 covers 11 bases. Germline V lookup: CDR1 MDHEN, CDR2 SYDVKM. V was pared by 7 bases and J by 4 bases, with 7 bases of the junction left unmatched. The CDR3 is 15 residues long. The CDR3 bases are TGTGCCAGCATCCTTAGCGGGGGGGCCCCAGATACGCAGTATTTT. Its translation is CASILSGGAPDTQYF.

The chain combines TRBV6-5 with TRBJ2-7; possible D gene TRBD1, 6 bases. The V gene's germline CDR1 is MNHEY and CDR2 SVGAGI. Trimming removed 5 bases at V and 0 bases at J, with 14 bases between. The CDR3 has 15 amino acids. CDR3 bases: TGTGCCAGCAGTCCCCCAGGGGCCCTCTCCTACGAGCAGTACTTC. It specifies CASSPPGALSYEQYF.

The chain recombines TRBV5-6 with TRBJ1-2; D gene uncertain. The CDR3 spans 14 residues. Trimming stripped 0 bases from V and 8 bases from J, with 14 bases between. Germline V gives CDR1 SGHDT, CDR2 YYEEEE. The CDR3 loop is CASSLGAWEEGYTF. The CDR3 coding sequence is TGTGCCAGCAGCTTGGGAGCCTGGGAGGAGGGCTACACCTTC.

CDR3 DNA: TGTGCCAGCTCACCTGAGGTGTGGGACAGGGACTACAATGAGCAGTTCTTC. Its translation is CASSPEVWDRDYNEQFF. V usage is TRBV18 and J usage is TRBJ2-1, with 9 bases lining up with TRBD1. V was pared by 3 bases and J by 3 bases, with 9 bases of the junction left unmatched. The CDR3 totals 17 residues. Per the germline V gene, CDR1 is KGHSH and CDR2 is LQKENI. Full variable domain (missing parts from reference TRBV18 and TRBJ2-1): NAGVMQNPRHLVRRRGQEARLRCSPMKGHSHVYWYRQLPEEGLKFMVYLQKENIIDESGMPKERFSAEFPKEGPSILRIQQVVRGDSAAYFCASSPEVWDRDYNEQFFGPGTRLTVL.